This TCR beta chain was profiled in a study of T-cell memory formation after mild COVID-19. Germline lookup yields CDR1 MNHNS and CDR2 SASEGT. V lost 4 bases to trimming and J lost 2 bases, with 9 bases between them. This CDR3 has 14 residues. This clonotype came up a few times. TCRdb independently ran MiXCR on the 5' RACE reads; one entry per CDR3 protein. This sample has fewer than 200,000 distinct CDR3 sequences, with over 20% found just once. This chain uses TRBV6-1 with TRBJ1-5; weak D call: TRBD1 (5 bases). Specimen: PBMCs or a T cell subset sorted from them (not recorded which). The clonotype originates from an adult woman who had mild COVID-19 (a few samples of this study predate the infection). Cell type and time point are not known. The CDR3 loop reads CASSGGEGNQPQHF. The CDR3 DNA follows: TGTGCCAGCAGTGGGGGGGAGGGCAATCAGCCCCAGCATTTT.